The present T cell receptor beta chain was sequenced within a study of blood T cell repertoires in COVID-19. Study-level background: Samples representing acute and convalescent COVID-19 were sourced from the United States, Italy and Spain. T cells, B-cell-depleted T cells, or PBMCs provided the cDNA or gDNA that served as material.

The V gene's germline CDR1 is SGHRS and CDR2 YFSETQ. There are 16 residues in the CDR3. Trimming removed 4 bases from V and 2 bases from J; junction bases left unmatched: 5. Clones were sequenced by immunoSEQ multiplex PCR, and TCRdb holds only the in-frame ones, with some missing. The table shows 150,000 to 200,000 clones, with less than 90% occurring only once. This rearrangement joins TRBV5-1 to TRBJ2-3; 12 nucleotides agree with TRBD2. Source material: peripheral blood. The receptor was isolated from a man aged 55 to 69 with acute or convalescent COVID-19. The CDR3 DNA follows: TGCGCCAGCAGCGAAGGACTAGCGGGGTTCACAGATACGCAGTATTTT. Protein sequence: CASSEGLAGFTDTQYF.